One and the same sample provided the 21 T cell receptor beta chains below, sequenced in a study of shared clonotypes between healthy human individuals. Generated by immunoSEQ multiplex PCR, the TCRdb table keeps only in-frame clones and is missing some. The sample has about 1.1 million clones, around 78% seen once; the top ten hold approximately 0.5%. Specimen: memory CD4+ T cells from PBMCs. Stated subset: CD45RA-negative fraction. All receptors come from a man aged 18 to 29 in good health. Some clones in this sample may be carry-over from other donors' samples.

The CDR3 region is CASSQDRKQGQFF. CDR3 nucleotides: TGTGCCAGCAGCCAAGATCGAAAGCAGGGGCAGTTCTTC. This chain joins TRBV4-2 and TRBJ2-1; a possible D gene is TRBD1 (5 bases). V lost 0 bases, J lost 12 bases, and 12 bases lay in between. The germline gives CDR1 LGHNA, CDR2 YNFKEQ. The CDR3 is 13 residues long.

This clone was seen only once. In DNA, the CDR3 is TGCGCCAGCAGCCCCGCACTGCTGACAGGGACTGGAAACACCATATATTTT. It translates to CASSPALLTGTGNTIYF. This chain joins TRBV4-1 and TRBJ1-3; 7 bases are shared with TRBD1. This CDR3 is 17 amino acids long. From germline, CDR1 is MGHRA and CDR2 YSYEKL. With 4 bases clipped from V and 2 bases from J, the junction kept 11 bases outside the gene matches.

Comments on this clone: Other DNA sequences in this sample translate to the same CDR3. The chain carries TRBV5-1 and TRBJ2-6, with no clear D. V was shortened by 0 bases and J by 0 bases, with 4 bases between the two germline ends. CDR1 and CDR2 (germline): SGHRS, YFSETQ. The CDR3 sequence is 15 residues long. The CDR3 nucleotides are TGCGCCAGCAGCTTGGGGTCCTCTGGGGCCAACGTCCTGACTTTC. Amino acids: CASSLGSSGANVLTF.

This clone came up once. The V call is TRBV7-2, the J call TRBJ2-7; 7 bases align to TRBD1. Germline V gene data show CDR1 as SGHTA and CDR2 as FQGNSA. CDR3 length: 13 amino acids. Trimming at V came to 2 bases and at J to 6 bases, leaving 4 bases not matched to a gene. The CDR3 DNA follows: TGTGCCAGCAGCTTAAGACAGGGTGCCGAGCAGTACTTC. Its protein is CASSLRQGAEQYF.

This clone was seen just once. The J gene is TRBJ2-5, the V gene TRBV6-1; TRBD2 aligns across 11 bases. Germline V CDR1 and CDR2: MNHNS, SASEGT. The CDR3 extends over 17 amino acids. V gave up 0 bases and J gave up 3 bases; unmatched junction bases: 6. The CDR3 nucleotides read TGTGCCAGCAGTGAAGCCGCGAGACTAGCGGGAAAAGAGACCCAGTACTTC. Translating it yields CASSEAARLAGKETQYF.

Written as DNA, the CDR3 is TGCGCCAGCAGCCCCCTTGGTCCTGGAAACACCATATATTTT. Residues: CASSPLGPGNTIYF. The V and J genes are TRBV5-1 and TRBJ1-3; D not certain. V lost 4 bases and J lost 2, with 10 bases in between. CDR1 and CDR2 from the germline V gene are SGHRS and YFSETQ. There are 14 residues in the CDR3.

The chain employs TRBV11-2 and TRBJ2-5, with 14 bases fitting TRBD2. The CDR3 is 15 residues long. CDR1 is SGHAT, CDR2 FQNNGV, per germline. The V gene end was trimmed by 4 bases and the J gene end by 14 bases; junction bases not matched to a gene: 12. The CDR3 DNA sequence: TGTGCCAGCAGCTCAACCGGGACTAGCGGGAGCGGGAGATACTTC. It translates to CASSSTGTSGSGRYF.

This clone was observed at least ten times. The sample has other DNA sequences that encode this CDR3 too. The chain combines TRBV5-1 with TRBJ1-5; TRBD1 aligns across 9 bases. Trimming removed 4 bases from V and 4 bases from J; junction bases left unmatched: 9. Germline loops: CDR1 SGHRS, CDR2 YFSETQ. There are 16 residues in the CDR3. CDR3 in amino acids: CASSPGPGQGNQPQHF. The CDR3 DNA sequence: TGCGCCAGCAGCCCTGGTCCGGGACAGGGTAATCAGCCCCAGCATTTT.

This clone appeared many times. Distinct nucleotide sequences in the sample also encode this CDR3. The chain carries TRBV9 and TRBJ1-1; D remains unclear. Germline CDR1 is SGDLS and CDR2 is YYNGEE. V lost 0 bases and J 1 base, leaving 4 bases between the germline ends. CDR3 length equals 13 residues. The CDR3 protein is CASSVASNTEAFF. In nucleotides, the CDR3 is TGTGCCAGCAGCGTAGCATCGAACACTGAAGCTTTCTTT.

This rearrangement joins TRBV5-6 to TRBJ1-2, with TRBD1 identical over 9 bases. Looked up from germline, CDR1 is SGHDT and CDR2 is YYEEEE. The CDR3 length is 14 residues. The V segment lost 5 bases and the J segment 4 bases; nucleotides outside the gene matches: 6. CDR3 residues: CASSRTGGAYGYTF. The CDR3 nucleotides are TGTGCCAGCAGTCGTACAGGGGGCGCCTATGGCTACACCTTC.

This clone was observed once. The J gene is TRBJ2-1, the V gene TRBV18; D not resolved. The CDR3 has 11 residues. Looked up from germline, CDR1 is KGHSH and CDR2 is LQKENI. Trimming cost V 6 bases and J 8 bases, with 8 bases left between them. The CDR3 DNA sequence: TGTGCCAGCTCTCCCGGTTATGAGCAGTTCTTC. Translating gives CASSPGYEQFF.

A remark on this clone: Other DNA sequences in this sample translate to the same CDR3. The chain carries TRBV4-3 and TRBJ2-3, with D tentatively TRBD2 (6 bases). Trimming stripped 2 bases from V and 6 bases from J, with 9 bases between. This CDR3 contains 13 residues. In germline, CDR1 is LGHNA, CDR2 YSLEER. CDR3 sequence (DNA): TGCGCCAGCAGCCAACGTGGGGGGGATACGCAGTATTTT. This encodes CASSQRGGDTQYF.

This sequence joins TRBV18 and TRBJ2-1, with 7 nucleotides matching TRBD1. CDR1 is KGHSH and CDR2 is LQKENI in the germline V gene. V dropped 1 base and J dropped 2; count of bases not matched to a gene: 5. The CDR3 covers 16 residues. The CDR3 loop is CASSPRQGGPYNEQFF. The DNA of the CDR3 is TGTGCCAGCTCACCACGACAGGGTGGCCCCTACAATGAGCAGTTCTTC. Full variable domain (rest looked up from reference TRBV18 and TRBJ2-1): NAGVMQNPRHLVRRRGQEARLRCSPMKGHSHVYWYRQLPEEGLKFMVYLQKENIIDESGMPKERFSAEFPKEGPSILRIQQVVRGDSAAYFCASSPRQGGPYNEQFFGPGTRLTVL.

The gene calls are TRBV5-8 and TRBJ2-1; 16 bases are a match to TRBD2. The CDR3 is 19 residues long. V lost 4 bases to trimming and J lost 4 bases; unmatched junction nucleotides: 11. The germline CDR1 and CDR2 sequences are SGHTS and YDEGEE. For the CDR3, the DNA is TGTGCCAGCAGCATCCGCATGGGACTAGCGGGAGGGAAGTACAATGAGCAGTTCTTC. Translation gives CASSIRMGLAGGKYNEQFF.

The chain has TRBV7-9 and TRBJ1-2, with D possibly being TRBD1 (6 bases). The V and J ends lost 4 bases and 5 bases respectively, with 14 bases between them. The CDR3 is made up of 14 amino acids. Germline V gene lookup returns CDR1 SEHNR and CDR2 FQNEAQ (reference sequence). The CDR3 region is CASSSFGGLYGYTF. CDR3 DNA sequence: TGTGCCAGCAGCTCCTTCGGGGGGCTTTATGGCTACACCTTC.

The table lists this clone with a few counts. The chain links TRBV7-9 to TRBJ2-3; D possibly corresponds to TRBD2 (5 bases). Germline V gene data show CDR1 as SEHNR and CDR2 as FQNEAQ (reference sequence). The CDR3 is 13 amino acids. V lost 11 bases, J lost 2 bases, and 14 bases lay in between. The CDR3 loop reads CAWRSGATDTQYF. CDR3 bases: TGTGCCTGGCGGAGCGGTGCCACAGATACGCAGTATTTT.

V usage is TRBV9 and J usage is TRBJ1-1; TRBD1 aligns across 7 bases. V shed 2 bases, J shed 8 bases, and the junction held 6 bases outside the gene matches. Germline V CDR1 and CDR2: SGDLS, YYNGEE. The CDR3 consists of 13 residues. CDR3 nucleotides: TGTGCCAGCAGCGTCACAGGGGCGGGAGAAGCTTTCTTT. Protein product: CASSVTGAGEAFF.

The chain has TRBV30 and TRBJ2-3; 8 bases line up with TRBD1. V shed 8 bases and J 8 bases; nucleotides not matched to a gene: 15. Germline-derived CDR1 and CDR2 are GTSNPN and SVGIG (reference sequence). CDR3 size: 14 residues. Here the CDR3 DNA reads TGTGCCCAGATCGTCGGGACAGGATTAGGTACGCAGTATTTT. Residues: CAQIVGTGLGTQYF.

The chain has TRBV5-1 and TRBJ2-2; 7 bases align to TRBD1. The CDR3 extends over 16 amino acids. Per germline, CDR1 SGHRS and CDR2 YFSETQ. V lost 0 bases, J lost 4 bases, and 6 bases stayed unmatched. The CDR3 loop is CASSLVGGYGTGELFF. CDR3 nucleotides: TGCGCCAGCAGCTTGGTAGGGGGCTACGGCACCGGGGAGCTGTTTTTT.

To note about this clone: Additional DNA sequences in this sample encode the identical CDR3. The chain uses TRBV5-1 and TRBJ2-3; maybe TRBD1 (5 bases). CDR3 length equals 14 residues. Germline loops: CDR1 SGHRS, CDR2 YFSETQ. The germline V and J ends were trimmed by 0 bases and 2 bases, with 7 bases remaining between them. The CDR3 DNA follows: TGCGCCAGCAGCTTGGGACAGATCACAGATACGCAGTATTTT. Translation: CASSLGQITDTQYF.

This clone was observed a handful of times. CDR3 nucleotides: TGTGCCAGCAGTGGGGAGCGGGAGGCTGAGCAGTTCTTC. Translation: CASSGEREAEQFF. The rearrangement uses TRBV2 and TRBJ2-1; TRBD2 aligns across 9 bases. V lost 4 bases, J lost 9 bases, and 4 bases stayed unmatched. The CDR3 extends over 13 amino acids. Germline CDR1 SNHLY, CDR2 FYNNEI.